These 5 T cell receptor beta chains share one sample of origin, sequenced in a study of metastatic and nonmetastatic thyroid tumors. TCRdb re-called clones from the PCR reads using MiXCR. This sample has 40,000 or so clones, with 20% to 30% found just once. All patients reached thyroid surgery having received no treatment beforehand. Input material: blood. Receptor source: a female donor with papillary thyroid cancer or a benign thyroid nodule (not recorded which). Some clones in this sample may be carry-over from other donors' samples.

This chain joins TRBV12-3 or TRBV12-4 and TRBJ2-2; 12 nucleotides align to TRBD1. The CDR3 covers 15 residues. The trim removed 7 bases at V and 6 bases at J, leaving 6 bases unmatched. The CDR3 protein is CASIGDRGRAGELFF. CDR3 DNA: TGTGCCAGCATCGGGGACAGGGGGCGGGCCGGGGAGCTGTTTTTT.

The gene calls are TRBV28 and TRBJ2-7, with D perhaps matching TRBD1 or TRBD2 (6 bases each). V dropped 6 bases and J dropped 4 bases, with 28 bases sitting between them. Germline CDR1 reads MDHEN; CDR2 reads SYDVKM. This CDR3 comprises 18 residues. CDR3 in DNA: TGTGCCAGCAGGAGTTTTCTCCCCGACTTGACGGGGGCATACGAGCAGTACTTC. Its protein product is CASRSFLPDLTGAYEQYF.

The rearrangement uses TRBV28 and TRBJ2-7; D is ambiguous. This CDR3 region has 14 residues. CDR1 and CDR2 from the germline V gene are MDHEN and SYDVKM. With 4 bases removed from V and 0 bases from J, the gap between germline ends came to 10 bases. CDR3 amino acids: CASSYGASSYEQYF. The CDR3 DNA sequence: TGTGCCAGCAGTTATGGTGCTAGCTCCTACGAGCAGTACTTC.

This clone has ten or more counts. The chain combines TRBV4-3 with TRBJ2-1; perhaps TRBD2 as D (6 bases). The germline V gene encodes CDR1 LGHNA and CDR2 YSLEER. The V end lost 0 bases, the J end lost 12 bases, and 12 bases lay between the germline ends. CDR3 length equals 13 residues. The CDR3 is CASSQDWGEGQFF. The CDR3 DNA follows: TGCGCCAGCAGCCAAGATTGGGGGGAAGGGCAGTTCTTC.

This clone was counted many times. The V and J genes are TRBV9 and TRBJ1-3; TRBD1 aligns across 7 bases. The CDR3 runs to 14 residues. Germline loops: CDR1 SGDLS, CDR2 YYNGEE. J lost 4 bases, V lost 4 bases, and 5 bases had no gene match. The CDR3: CASSQGGVGNTIYF. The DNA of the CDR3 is TGTGCCAGCAGCCAGGGGGGGGTCGGAAACACCATATATTTT. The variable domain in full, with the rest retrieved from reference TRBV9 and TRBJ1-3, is DSGVTQTPKHLITATGQRVTLRCSPRSGDLSVYWYQQSLDQGLQFLIQYYNGEERAKGNILERFSAQQFPDLHSELNLSSLELGDSALYFCASSQGGVGNTIYFGEGSWLTVV.